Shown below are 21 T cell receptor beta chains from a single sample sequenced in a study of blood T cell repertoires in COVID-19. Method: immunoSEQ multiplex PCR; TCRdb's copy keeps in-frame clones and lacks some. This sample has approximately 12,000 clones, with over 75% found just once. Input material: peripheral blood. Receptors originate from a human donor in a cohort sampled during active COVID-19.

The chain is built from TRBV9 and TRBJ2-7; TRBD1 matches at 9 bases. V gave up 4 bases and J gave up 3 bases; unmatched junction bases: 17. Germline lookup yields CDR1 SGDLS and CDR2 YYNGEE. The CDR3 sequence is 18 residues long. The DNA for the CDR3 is TGTGCCAGCAGCATCAGATCGTCTATAGGACAGGGGATCTACGAGCAGTACTTC. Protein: CASSIRSSIGQGIYEQYF.

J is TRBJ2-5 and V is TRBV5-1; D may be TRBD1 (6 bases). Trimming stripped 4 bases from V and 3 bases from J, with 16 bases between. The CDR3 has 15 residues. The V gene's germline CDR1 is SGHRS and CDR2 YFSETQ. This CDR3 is CASSRRGAGEETQYF. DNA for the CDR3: TGCGCCAGCAGCCGCAGGGGTGCAGGGGAAGAGACCCAGTACTTC.

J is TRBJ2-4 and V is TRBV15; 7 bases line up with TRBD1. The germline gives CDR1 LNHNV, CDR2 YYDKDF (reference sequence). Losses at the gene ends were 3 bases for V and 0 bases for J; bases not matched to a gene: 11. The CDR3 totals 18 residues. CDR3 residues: CATSRGDQGDLAKNIQYF. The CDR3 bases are TGTGCCACCAGCAGGGGTGATCAGGGGGACCTAGCCAAAAACATTCAGTACTTC.

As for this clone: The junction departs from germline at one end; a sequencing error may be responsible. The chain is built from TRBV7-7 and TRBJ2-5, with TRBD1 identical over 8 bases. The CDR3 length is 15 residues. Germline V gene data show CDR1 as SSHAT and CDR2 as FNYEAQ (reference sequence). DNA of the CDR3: TGTGCTAGCAGCTTCACAGGGGGTCCTACTGAGACCCAGTACTTC. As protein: CASSFTGGPTETQYF.

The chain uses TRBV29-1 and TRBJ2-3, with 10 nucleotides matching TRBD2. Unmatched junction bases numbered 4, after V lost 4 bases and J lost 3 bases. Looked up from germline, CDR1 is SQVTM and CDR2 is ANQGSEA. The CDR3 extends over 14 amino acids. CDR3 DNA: TGCAGCGTTGCACTAGCGGGACTAACAGATACGCAGTATTTT. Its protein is CSVALAGLTDTQYF.

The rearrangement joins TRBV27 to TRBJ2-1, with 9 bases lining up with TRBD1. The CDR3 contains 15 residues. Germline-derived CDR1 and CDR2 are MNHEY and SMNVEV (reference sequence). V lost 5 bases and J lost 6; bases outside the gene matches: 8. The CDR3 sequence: CASSDRDRDPNEQFF. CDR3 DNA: TGTGCCAGCAGTGACCGGGACAGGGATCCCAATGAGCAGTTCTTC.

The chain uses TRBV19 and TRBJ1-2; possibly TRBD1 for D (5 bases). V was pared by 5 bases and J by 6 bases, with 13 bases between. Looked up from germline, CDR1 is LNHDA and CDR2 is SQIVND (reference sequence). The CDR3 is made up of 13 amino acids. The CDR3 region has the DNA TGTGCCAGTAGTCTCCGGGGGGGGAATGGCTACACCTTC. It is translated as CASSLRGGNGYTF. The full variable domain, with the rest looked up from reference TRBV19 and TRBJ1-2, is DGGITQSPKYLFRKEGQNVTLSCEQNLNHDAMYWYRQDPGQGLRLIYYSQIVNDFQKGDIAEGYSVSREKKESFPLTVTSAQKNPTAFYLCASSLRGGNGYTFGSGTRLTVV.

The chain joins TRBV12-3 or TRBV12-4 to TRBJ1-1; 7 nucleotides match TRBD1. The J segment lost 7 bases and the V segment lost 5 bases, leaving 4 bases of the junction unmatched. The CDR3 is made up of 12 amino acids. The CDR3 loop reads CASSQQGLEAFF. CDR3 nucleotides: TGTGCCAGCAGTCAACAGGGGCTTGAAGCTTTCTTT.

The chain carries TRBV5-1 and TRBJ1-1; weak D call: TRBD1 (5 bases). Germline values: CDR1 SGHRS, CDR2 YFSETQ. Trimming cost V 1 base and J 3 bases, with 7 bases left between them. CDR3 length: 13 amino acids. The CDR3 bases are TGCGCCAGCAGCTTGAAACAGGACACTGAAGCTTTCTTT. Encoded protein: CASSLKQDTEAFF.

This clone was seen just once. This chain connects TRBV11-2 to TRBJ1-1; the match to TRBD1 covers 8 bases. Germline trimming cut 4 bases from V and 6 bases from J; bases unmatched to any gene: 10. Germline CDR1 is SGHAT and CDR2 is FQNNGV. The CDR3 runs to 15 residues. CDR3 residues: CASSSQTGVGSEAFF. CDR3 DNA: TGTGCCAGCAGCTCCCAGACAGGGGTGGGATCTGAAGCTTTCTTT.

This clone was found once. Here the CDR3 reads CASSTTGSQETQYF. DNA of the CDR3: TGTGCCAGCAGCACGACAGGGTCCCAAGAGACCCAGTACTTC. The rearrangement uses TRBV7-3 and TRBJ2-5, with TRBD1 matching over 7 bases. From germline, CDR1 is SGHTA and CDR2 FQGTGA. With V trimmed by 5 bases and J by 1 base, 4 bases remained unmatched. The CDR3 has 14 amino acids.

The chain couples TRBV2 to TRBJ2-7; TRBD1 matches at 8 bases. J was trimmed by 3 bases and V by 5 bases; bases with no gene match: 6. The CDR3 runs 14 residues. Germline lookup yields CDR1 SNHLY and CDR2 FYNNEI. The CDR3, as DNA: TGTGCCAGCAGTTCCGGGACAGGCTACTACGAGCAGTACTTC. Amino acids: CASSSGTGYYEQYF.

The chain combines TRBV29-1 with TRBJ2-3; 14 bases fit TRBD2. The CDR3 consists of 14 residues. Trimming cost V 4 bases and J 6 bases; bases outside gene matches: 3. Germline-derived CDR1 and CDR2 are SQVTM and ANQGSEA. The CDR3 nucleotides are TGCAGCGTTGGACTAGCGGGGGGGCGGGATACGCAGTATTTT. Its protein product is CSVGLAGGRDTQYF.

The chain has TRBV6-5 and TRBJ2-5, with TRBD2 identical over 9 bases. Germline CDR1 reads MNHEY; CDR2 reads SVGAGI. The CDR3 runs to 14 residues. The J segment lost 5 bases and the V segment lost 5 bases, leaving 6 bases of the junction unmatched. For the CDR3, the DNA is TGTGCCAGCAGTAACGCGGGGGGGTATGAGACCCAGTACTTC. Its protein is CASSNAGGYETQYF.

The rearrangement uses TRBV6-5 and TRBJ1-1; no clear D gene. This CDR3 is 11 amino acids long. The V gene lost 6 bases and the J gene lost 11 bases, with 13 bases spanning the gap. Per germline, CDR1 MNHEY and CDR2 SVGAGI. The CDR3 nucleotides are TGTGCCAGCAGCCTGGGGAGTAGGGCTTTCTTT. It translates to CASSLGSRAFF.

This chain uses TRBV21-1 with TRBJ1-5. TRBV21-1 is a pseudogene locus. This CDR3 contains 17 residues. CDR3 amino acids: CASSRWCDERSNQPQHF. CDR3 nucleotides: TGTGCCAGCAGCCGCTGGTGCGACGAGCGTAGCAATCAGCCCCAGCATTTT.

This chain's CDR3 is CASSILSSGNEQFF. The CDR3 nucleotides are TGTGCCAGTAGTATCCTTTCTAGCGGCAATGAGCAGTTCTTC. J is TRBJ2-1 and V is TRBV19; 7 bases agree with TRBD2. The germline V gene encodes CDR1 LNHDA and CDR2 SQIVND (reference sequence). The CDR3 consists of 14 residues. The junction had 5 bases not matched to a gene; V was cut back by 3 bases and J by 6 bases.

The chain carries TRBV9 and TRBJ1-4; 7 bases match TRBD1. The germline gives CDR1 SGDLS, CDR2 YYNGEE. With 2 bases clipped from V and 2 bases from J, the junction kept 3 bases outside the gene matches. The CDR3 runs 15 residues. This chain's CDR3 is CASSVLTGTNEKLFF. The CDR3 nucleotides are TGTGCCAGCAGCGTTCTGACAGGGACTAATGAAAAACTGTTTTTT.

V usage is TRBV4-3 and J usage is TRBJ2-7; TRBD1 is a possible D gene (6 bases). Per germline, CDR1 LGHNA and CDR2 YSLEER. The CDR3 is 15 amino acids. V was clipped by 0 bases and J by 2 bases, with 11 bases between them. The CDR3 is CASSQDGGGPYEQYF. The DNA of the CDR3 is TGCGCCAGCAGCCAAGATGGTGGGGGCCCCTACGAGCAGTACTTC.

For the CDR3, the DNA is TGTGCATCAGGGGGATATCGAGACACCATATATTTT. It yields the protein CASGGYRDTIYF. The chain is built from TRBV27 and TRBJ1-3; TRBD1 matches 7 bases. CDR1 and CDR2 (germline): MNHEY, SMNVEV (reference sequence). The CDR3 runs 12 residues.

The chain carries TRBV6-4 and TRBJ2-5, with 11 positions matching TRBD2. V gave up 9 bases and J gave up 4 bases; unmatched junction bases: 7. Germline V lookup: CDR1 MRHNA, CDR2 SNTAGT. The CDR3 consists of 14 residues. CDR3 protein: CARPGLAGTETQYF. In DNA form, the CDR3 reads TGTGCCAGACCAGGACTAGCGGGTACAGAGACCCAGTACTTC.